This T cell receptor (beta chain) was retrieved from a study of blood T cells in healthy people across ages. Combining a sample-barcoded 5' primer with a J-beta primer mix, a second PCR ran for about 6 to 12 cycles. Every sample gave at least 3 million paired-end reads containing CDR3. Each CDR3 protein gets one entry after TCRdb re-called the 5' RACE reads with MiXCR. The sample lists approximately 850,000 distinct CDR3 sequences; 44% were seen once. Findings and limits, study-wide: Older age went with lower TCR beta diversity per million T cells, in a roughly linear way. Naive CD4+ cells and diversity were both higher in long-lived donors than in aged donors.

This clonotype was observed once. The antigen is not known. An end of the junction does not agree with germline; a read error may underlie this. The CDR3 has 15 amino acids. Germline assignment: CDR1 SEHNR and CDR2 FQNEAQ (reference sequence). The authors isolated at least 6.5 million PBMCs per sample. Sample: blood. The V and J genes are TRBV7-9 and TRBJ2-7, with TRBD1 as a possible D gene (6 bases). The sequence derives from a man between 60 and 75 years old in good health. CDR3 sequence (DNA): TGTGCCAGCAGCTTATATTCAGGGGCTAATTACGAGCGGTACTTC. It translates to CASSLYSGANYERYF.